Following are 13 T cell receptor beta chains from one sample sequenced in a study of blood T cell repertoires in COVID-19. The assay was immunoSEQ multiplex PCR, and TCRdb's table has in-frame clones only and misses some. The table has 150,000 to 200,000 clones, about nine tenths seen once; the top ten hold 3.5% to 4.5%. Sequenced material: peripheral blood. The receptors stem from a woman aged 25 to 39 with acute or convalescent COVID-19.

CDR3 loop: CASRQVYGYTF. CDR3 in DNA: TGTGCCAGCAGGCAGGTTTATGGCTACACCTTC. The chain joins TRBV28 to TRBJ1-2; D gene uncertain. CDR1 and CDR2 from the germline V gene are MDHEN and SYDVKM. This CDR3 contains 11 residues. V gave up 6 bases and J gave up 5 bases, with 7 bases separating them.

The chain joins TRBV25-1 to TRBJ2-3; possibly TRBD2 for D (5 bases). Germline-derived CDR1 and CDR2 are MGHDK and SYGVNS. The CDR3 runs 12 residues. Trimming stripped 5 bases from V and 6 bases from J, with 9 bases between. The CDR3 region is CASSSGGDTQYF. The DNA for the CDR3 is TGTGCCAGCAGTTCAGGAGGCGATACGCAGTATTTT.

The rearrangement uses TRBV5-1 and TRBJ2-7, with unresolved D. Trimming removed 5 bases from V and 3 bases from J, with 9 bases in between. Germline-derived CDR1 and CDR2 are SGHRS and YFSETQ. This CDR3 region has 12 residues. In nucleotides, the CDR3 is TGCGCCAGCAGGAACTCAGGCTACGAGCAGTACTTC. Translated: CASRNSGYEQYF.

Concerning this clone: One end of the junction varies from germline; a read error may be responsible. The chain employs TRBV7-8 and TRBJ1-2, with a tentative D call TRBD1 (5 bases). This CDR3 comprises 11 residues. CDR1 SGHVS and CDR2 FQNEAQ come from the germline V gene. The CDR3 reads CASSAMAGPIF. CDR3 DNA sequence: TGTGCCAGCAGTGCCATGGCAGGGCCCATCTTC.

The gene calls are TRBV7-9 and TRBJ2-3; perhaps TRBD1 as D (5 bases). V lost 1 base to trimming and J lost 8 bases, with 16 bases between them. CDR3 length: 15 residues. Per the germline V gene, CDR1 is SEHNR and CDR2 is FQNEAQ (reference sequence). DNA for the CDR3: TGTGCCAGCAGCTTAGTTGTGACAGATTCTCGTACGCAGTATTTT. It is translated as CASSLVVTDSRTQYF.

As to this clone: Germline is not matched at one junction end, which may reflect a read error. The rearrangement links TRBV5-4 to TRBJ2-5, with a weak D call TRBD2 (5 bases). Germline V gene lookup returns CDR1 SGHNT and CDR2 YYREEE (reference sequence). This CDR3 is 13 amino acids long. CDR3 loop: CASRLGVRETQYF. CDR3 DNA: TGTGCCAGCAGGTTGGGAGTCAGGGAGACCCAGTACTTC.

The CDR3: CASSGQTTLSGYTF. In DNA form, the CDR3 reads TGTGCCAGCAGTGGTCAAACAACCCTTTCTGGCTACACCTTC. The chain links TRBV2 to TRBJ1-2; no reliable D call. This CDR3 has 14 amino acids. The germline V gene encodes CDR1 SNHLY and CDR2 FYNNEI. V lost 4 bases to trimming and J lost 7 bases, with 16 bases between them.

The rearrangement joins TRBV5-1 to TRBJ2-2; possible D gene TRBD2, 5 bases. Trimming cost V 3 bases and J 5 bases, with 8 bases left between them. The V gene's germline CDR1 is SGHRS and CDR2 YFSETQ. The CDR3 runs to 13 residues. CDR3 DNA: TGCGCCAGCAGCTCACGAGGGACCGGGGAGCTGTTTTTT. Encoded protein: CASSSRGTGELFF. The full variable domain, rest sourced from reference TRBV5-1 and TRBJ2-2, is KAGVTQTPRYLIKTRGQQVTLSCSPISGHRSVSWYQQTPGQGLQFLFEYFSETQRNKGNFPGRFSGRQFSNSRSEMNVSTLELGDSALYLCASSSRGTGELFFGEGSRLTVL.

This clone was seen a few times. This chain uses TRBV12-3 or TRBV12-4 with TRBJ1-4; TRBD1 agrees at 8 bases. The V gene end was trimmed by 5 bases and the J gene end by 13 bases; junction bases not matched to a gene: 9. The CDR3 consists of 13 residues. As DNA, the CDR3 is TGTGCCAGCAGTCTTCCCCCTGGACAGGGACTGTTTTTT. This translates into CASSLPPGQGLFF.

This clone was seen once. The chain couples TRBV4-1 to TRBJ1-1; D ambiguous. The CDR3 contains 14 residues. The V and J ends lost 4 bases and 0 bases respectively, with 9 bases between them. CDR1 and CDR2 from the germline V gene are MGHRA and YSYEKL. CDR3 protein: CASSPTPMNTEAFF. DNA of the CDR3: TGCGCCAGCAGCCCAACACCGATGAACACTGAAGCTTTCTTT.

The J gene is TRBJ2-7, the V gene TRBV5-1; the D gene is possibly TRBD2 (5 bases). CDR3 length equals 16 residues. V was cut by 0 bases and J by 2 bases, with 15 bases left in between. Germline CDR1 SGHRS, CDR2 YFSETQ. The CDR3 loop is CASSLGGYIGAYEQYF. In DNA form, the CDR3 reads TGCGCCAGCAGCTTGGGAGGGTACATTGGGGCCTACGAGCAGTACTTC.

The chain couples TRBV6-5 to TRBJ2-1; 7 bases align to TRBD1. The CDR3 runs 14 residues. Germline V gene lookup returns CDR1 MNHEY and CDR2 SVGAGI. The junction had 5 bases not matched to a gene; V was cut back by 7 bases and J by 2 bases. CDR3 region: CASKQDRTYNEQFF. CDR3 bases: TGTGCCAGCAAGCAGGACAGGACCTACAATGAGCAGTTCTTC.

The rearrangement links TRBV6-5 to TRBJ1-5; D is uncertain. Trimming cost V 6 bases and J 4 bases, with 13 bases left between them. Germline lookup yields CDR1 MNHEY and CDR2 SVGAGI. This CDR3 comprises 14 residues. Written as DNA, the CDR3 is TGTGCCAGCAGCCGGGAGACAAGTAATCAGCCCCAGCATTTT. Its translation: CASSRETSNQPQHF.